This TCR beta chain emerged from a study of T cell responses to AZD1222 COVID-19 vaccine. Clones were read by immunoSEQ multiplex PCR, and TCRdb kept only the in-frame ones, dropping some. This table holds around 81,000 clones, over 80% found once. Source: peripheral blood, taken on day 0 of AZD1222 vaccination. The origin of this receptor is an adult in good health.

Here the CDR3 DNA reads TGCGCCAGCAGCCAAGTAACTAATGAAAAACTGTTTTTT. Its protein product is CASSQVTNEKLFF. The V call is TRBV4-1, the J call TRBJ1-4; D gene ambiguous. Trimming cost V 1 base and J 1 base, with 1 base left between them. CDR1 and CDR2 (germline): MGHRA, YSYEKL. This CDR3 is built from 13 residues.